This T cell receptor beta chain was obtained from a study of blood T cell repertoires in COVID-19. The wider study: Acute-phase and convalescent COVID-19 samples originated in the United States, Italy and Spain. The analysed material was cDNA or gDNA that came from T cells, B-cell-depleted T cells, or PBMCs.

CDR1 and CDR2 from the germline V gene are SGHTA and FQGTGA. The CDR3 has 15 amino acids. Trimming cost V 1 base and J 0 bases, with 9 bases left between them. Seattle's enrolled individuals joined amid active infection and were then monitored longitudinally. In its sample, this clone was seen a few times. The table came from immunoSEQ multiplex PCR; TCRdb's copy has only in-frame clones and leaves some out. This table holds 250,000 or so clones, nearly 90% found once. The V call is TRBV7-3, the J call TRBJ1-2; no reliable D call. Source material: peripheral blood. The sequence was collected from a woman aged 55-70 years with COVID-19, enrolled during active disease. The CDR3 nucleotides read TGTGCCAGCAGCTTAAACGGCGGATCTAACTATGGCTACACCTTC. Protein product: CASSLNGGSNYGYTF.